This is a list of T cell receptor beta chains from one sample in a study of cytomegalovirus exposure and HLA in healthy donors. Libraries were prepared by immunoSEQ multiplex PCR; TCRdb keeps only in-frame clonotypes and omits some of them. The sample records about 180,000 clones, roughly 85% being singletons. Sequencing used PBMCs. These receptors came from a boy aged 2 to 10 in good health and CMV-seronegative. The CDR3 runs from the conserved cysteine through the conserved F or W. Each record gives: D gene, J gene, V gene, clone size, CDR3 protein, CDR3 DNA. D genes are given only for firm matches. The listing skips clone size in some rows; elsewhere it reads once, few, many or a size class.

-	TRBJ1-1	TRBV27	-	CASSLSAGLNTEAFF	TGTGCCAGCAGTTTATCGGCAGGGCTGAACACTGAAGCTTTCTTT
-	TRBJ1-2	TRBV12-5	-	CASGGEVTRGYTF	TGTGCTAGTGGTGGGGAGGTGACCCGGGGCTACACCTTC
TRBD2	TRBJ2-3	TRBV6-1	-	CASRLGLAPTDTQYF	TGTGCCAGCCGCTTGGGACTAGCGCCCACAGATACGCAGTATTTT
-	TRBJ2-7	TRBV10-1	once	CASSDTGYEQYF	TGCGCCAGCAGTGATACCGGCTACGAGCAGTACTTC
-	TRBJ2-5	TRBV6-7	once	CASVEWGEETQYF	TGTGCCAGCGTGGAGTGGGGGGAAGAGACCCAGTACTTC
-	TRBJ2-3	TRBV10-3	once	CAISESSEDTQYF	TGTGCCATCAGTGAGAGTAGCGAGGATACGCAGTATTTT
-	TRBJ1-2	TRBV11-2	-	CASSSRTFNYGYTF	TGTGCCAGCAGCTCGCGGACTTTTAACTATGGCTACACCTTC
TRBD1	TRBJ1-5	TRBV28	-	CATDRVGQPQHF	TGTGCCACCGACAGGGTAGGGCAGCCCCAGCATTTT
TRBD2	TRBJ2-2	TRBV28	once	CASRVLAGDTGELFF	TGTGCCAGCAGGGTACTAGCGGGAGACACCGGGGAGCTGTTTTTT
-	TRBJ2-3	TRBV9	-	CASSVAKRISTDTQYF	TGTGCCAGCAGCGTAGCTAAGAGGATCAGCACAGATACGCAGTATTTT
TRBD1	TRBJ1-6	TRBV6-5	-	CATRQGSSYNSPLHF	TGTGCCACTCGACAGGGCAGCTCCTATAATTCACCCCTCCACTTT